This T cell receptor beta chain was captured in a study of early T cells in non-severe SARS-CoV-2 infection. TCRdb used MiXCR to reprocess the 5' RACE reads, holding one entry per CDR3 protein. The table lists under 100,000 distinct CDR3 sequences, around 13% of them singletons. The germline V gene encodes CDR1 SEHNR and CDR2 FQNEAQ (reference sequence). Losses at the gene ends were 5 bases for V and 3 bases for J; bases not matched to a gene: 10. The CDR3 sequence is 17 residues long. The sequence was obtained from an adult who was a healthcare worker with PCR-confirmed SARS-CoV-2 infection or an uninfected control (not recorded which). The rearrangement joins TRBV7-9 to TRBJ2-2, with TRBD1 identical over 9 bases. The sample was whole blood. DNA for the CDR3: TGTGCCAGCAGCGCATTAACGGGACAGGGTTACACCGGGGAGCTGTTTTTT. Its protein is CASSALTGQGYTGELFF.